This T cell receptor beta chain was captured by sequencing in a study of cytomegalovirus exposure and HLA in healthy donors. The method was immunoSEQ multiplex PCR; TCRdb's version includes in-frame clones alone and lacks a portion of them. Here the sample spans about 49,000 clones, 94% being singletons. The germline V gene encodes CDR1 SGHDT and CDR2 YYEEEE. Trimming left V 1 base short and J 5 bases short, with 19 bases between. This CDR3 contains 16 residues. The receptor was derived from a woman aged 18-29 years in good health and CMV-seropositive. Sequences were obtained from PBMCs. The chain links TRBV5-6 to TRBJ2-7, with a tentative D call TRBD2 (6 bases). The CDR3 sequence is CASSLWVLGRKDEQYF. The CDR3 DNA reads TGTGCCAGCAGCTTGTGGGTACTCGGGAGAAAGGACGAGCAGTACTTC. The full variable domain, completed using reference TRBV5-6 and TRBJ2-7, is DAGVTQSPTHLIKTRGQQVTLRCSPKSGHDTVSWYQQALGQGPQFIFQYYEEEERQRGNFPDRFSGHQFPNYSSELNVNALLLGDSALYLCASSLWVLGRKDEQYFGPGTRLTVT.